This T cell receptor beta chain was recovered during a study of T cell changes during pregnancy in multiple sclerosis. Clones were read by immunoSEQ multiplex PCR, and TCRdb kept only the in-frame ones, dropping some. The sample lists over 55,000 clones; about 92% were seen once. Trimming took 5 bases from V and 6 from J, leaving 19 bases between them. CDR3 length: 15 residues. Looked up from germline, CDR1 is SNHLY and CDR2 is FYNNEI. The sample consisted of peripheral blood, taken in the first trimester of pregnancy. The sequence was obtained from a female donor with multiple sclerosis, enrolled in a pregnancy study. This chain links TRBV2 with TRBJ1-1; weak D call: TRBD1 (5 bases). CDR3 sequence (DNA): TGTGCCAGCAGTACCAAGGGCCGGGGGAGCGCTGAAGCTTTCTTT. The encoded protein is CASSTKGRGSAEAFF. Variable domain in full (rest from reference TRBV2 and TRBJ1-1): EPEVTQTPSHQVTQMGQEVILRCVPISNHLYFYWYRQILGQKVEFLVSFYNNEISEKSEIFDDQFSVERPDGSNFTLKIRSTKLEDSAMYFCASSTKGRGSAEAFFGQGTRLTVV.